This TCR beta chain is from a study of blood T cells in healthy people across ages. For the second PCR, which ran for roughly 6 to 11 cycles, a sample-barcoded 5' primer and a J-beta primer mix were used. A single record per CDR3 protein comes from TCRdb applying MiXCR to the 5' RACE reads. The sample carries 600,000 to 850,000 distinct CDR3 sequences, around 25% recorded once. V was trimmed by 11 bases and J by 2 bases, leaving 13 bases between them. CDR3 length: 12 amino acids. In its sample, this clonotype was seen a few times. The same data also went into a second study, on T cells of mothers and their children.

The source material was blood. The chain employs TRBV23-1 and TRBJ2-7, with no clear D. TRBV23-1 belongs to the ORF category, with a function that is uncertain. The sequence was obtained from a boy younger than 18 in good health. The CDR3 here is CAGHSFTYEQYF. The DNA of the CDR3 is TGCGCCGGTCACAGTTTTACCTACGAGCAGTACTTC.